This passage covers 21 T cell receptor beta chains from one sample sequenced in a study of T cell responses to AZD1222 COVID-19 vaccine. The assay was immunoSEQ multiplex PCR, and TCRdb's table has in-frame clones only and misses some. Of under 150,000 clones in the sample, roughly nine tenths were seen once. The sample in question was peripheral blood, obtained 28 days after the second AZD1222 dose. The receptors stem from an adult who received the AZD1222 COVID-19 vaccine.

The rearrangement links TRBV2 to TRBJ2-7; D is unclear. The CDR3 spans 14 residues. Trimming removed 9 bases at V and 0 bases at J, with 15 bases between. CDR1 SNHLY and CDR2 FYNNEI come from the germline V gene. CDR3 in amino acids: CASRIGSTSYEQYF. The CDR3 DNA is TGTGCCAGTCGCATAGGCTCTACCTCCTACGAGCAGTACTTC.

V gene TRBV30 combines with J gene TRBJ2-1; TRBD1 might be the D (6 bases). Trimming removed 3 bases at V and 8 bases at J, with 20 bases between. The CDR3 is made up of 15 amino acids. Germline V CDR1 and CDR2: GTSNPN, SVGIG (reference sequence). The CDR3 sequence: CAWRGVGGGWDEQFF. The CDR3 nucleotides are TGTGCCTGGAGGGGGGTAGGTGGGGGCTGGGATGAGCAGTTCTTC.

This chain connects TRBV7-2 to TRBJ1-2; D not certain. The V and J ends lost 5 bases and 0 bases respectively, with 13 bases between them. Per the germline V gene, CDR1 is SGHTA and CDR2 is FQGNSA. The CDR3 covers 15 residues. CDR3: CASSPRPYPNYGYTF. Written as DNA, the CDR3 is TGTGCCAGCAGCCCAAGGCCCTACCCTAACTATGGCTACACCTTC.

This chain connects TRBV9 to TRBJ2-7; 7 bases map to TRBD1. J was trimmed by 8 bases and V by 0 bases; bases with no gene match: 5. Germline V gene sequence: CDR1 SGDLS, CDR2 YYNGEE. CDR3 length: 13 amino acids. The CDR3 nucleotides read TGTGCCAGCAGCGTAGAACAGGGGCATAAGCAGTACTTC. This encodes CASSVEQGHKQYF.

This chain joins TRBV16 and TRBJ1-5; no reliable D call. The CDR3 spans 12 residues. V was clipped by 2 bases and J by 15 bases, with 14 bases between them. Germline V gene sequence: CDR1 KGHSY, CDR2 FQNENV. For the CDR3, the DNA is TGTGCCAGCAGCCAAATAGCCGGACGACCGCATTTT. This gives the protein CASSQIAGRPHF.

The V and J genes are TRBV27 and TRBJ2-1, with D unclear. Germline V gene data show CDR1 as MNHEY and CDR2 as SMNVEV (reference sequence). The CDR3 sequence is 14 residues long. With 5 bases removed from V and 2 bases from J, the gap between germline ends came to 10 bases. Here the CDR3 reads CASSTSRTYNEQFF. The CDR3, as DNA: TGTGCCAGCAGTACCAGTAGGACCTACAATGAGCAGTTCTTC.

The chain carries TRBV18 and TRBJ2-2, with D uncertain. Trimming cost V 3 bases and J 7 bases, with 15 bases left between them. Germline CDR1 KGHSH, CDR2 LQKENI. The CDR3 sequence is 15 residues long. The CDR3 here is CASSPGPWWNGELFF. CDR3 bases: TGTGCCAGCTCACCCGGACCTTGGTGGAACGGGGAGCTGTTTTTT.

In regard to this clone: Germline and junction disagree at one end, which may indicate a read error. The genes are TRBV2 and TRBJ2-1, with D tentatively TRBD2 (5 bases). The CDR3 has 11 residues. The V gene's germline CDR1 is SNHLY and CDR2 FYNNEI. CDR3 amino acids: CASSAGPGVIF. CDR3 DNA: TGTGCCAGCAGTGCGGGCCCCGGGGTGATCTTC.

The V call is TRBV3-1 (or the pseudogene TRBV3-2), the J call TRBJ2-1; 10 bases are a match to TRBD2. CDR1 is LGHDT and CDR2 is YNNKEL in the germline V gene (reference sequence). The CDR3 is made up of 18 amino acids. V shed 0 bases and J 5 bases; nucleotides not matched to a gene: 10. The CDR3 region has the DNA TGTGCCAGCAGCCAAGATCCTCCCCTAGCGGGGGTAGACAATGAGCAGTTCTTC. This encodes CASSQDPPLAGVDNEQFF.

The chain has TRBV5-1 and TRBJ1-2; D gene uncertain. Trimming took off 4 bases at V and 4 bases at J, with 11 bases between the two ends. The CDR3 has 13 residues. Germline V gives CDR1 SGHRS, CDR2 YFSETQ. CDR3 protein: CASSPQDFYGYTF. CDR3 coding DNA: TGCGCCAGCAGCCCGCAGGATTTCTATGGCTACACCTTC.

V and J are TRBV19 and TRBJ1-1; 7 nucleotides align to TRBD1. CDR3 size: 17 residues. In germline, CDR1 is LNHDA, CDR2 SQIVND (reference sequence). V lost 4 bases, J lost 1 base, and 12 bases stayed unmatched. CDR3 residues: CASSTFPTGRRNTEAFF. The CDR3 DNA sequence: TGTGCCAGTAGTACCTTCCCGACAGGGCGAAGGAACACTGAAGCTTTCTTT.

CDR3 bases: TGTGCCAGCAGCTCCCAGGTCACCGGGGAGCTGTTTTTT. It codes for CASSSQVTGELFF. The chain recombines TRBV7-2 with TRBJ2-2; D is unresolved. Per germline, CDR1 SGHTA and CDR2 FQGNSA. V was clipped by 4 bases and J by 4 bases, with 7 bases between them. The CDR3 consists of 13 residues.

This clone was seen a few times. The genes are TRBV11-2 and TRBJ1-6, with 7 bases identical to TRBD1. With V trimmed by 5 bases and J by 8 bases, 9 bases remained unmatched. The CDR3 sequence is 15 residues long. Germline-derived CDR1 and CDR2 are SGHAT and FQNNGV. Here the CDR3 DNA reads TGTGCCAGCAGCCCTTCCCGACAGGGATATTCACCCCTCCACTTT. Translating gives CASSPSRQGYSPLHF.

This clone has more than one count but fewer than ten. V is TRBV6-2 or TRBV6-3 and J is TRBJ2-5, with D possibly TRBD2 on 6 matching bases. CDR1 is MNHEY, CDR2 SVGEGT, per germline. CDR3 length equals 14 residues. Trimming stripped 2 bases from V and 5 bases from J, with 12 bases between. The CDR3 loop reads CASSYLLASETQYF. CDR3 DNA: TGTGCCAGCAGTTACCTCCTAGCGTCGGAGACCCAGTACTTC.

This sequence joins TRBV3-1 (or the pseudogene TRBV3-2) and TRBJ1-1, with D perhaps TRBD1 (6 bases). V lost 3 bases and J 0 bases, leaving 8 bases between the germline ends. The CDR3 totals 14 residues. CDR1 LGHDT and CDR2 YNNKEL come from the germline V gene (reference sequence). The CDR3 reads CASSQDSLNTEAFF. For the CDR3, the DNA is TGTGCCAGCAGCCAGGACAGCTTGAACACTGAAGCTTTCTTT.

In this sample, this clone turned up a few times. CDR3 loop: CASSPGLAREQYF. DNA of the CDR3: TGTGCCAGCAGCCCGGGACTAGCGCGGGAGCAGTACTTC. The rearrangement joins TRBV7-3 to TRBJ2-7; 10 positions agree with TRBD2. Germline V CDR1 and CDR2: SGHTA, FQGTGA. V lost 5 bases, J lost 7 bases, and 5 bases stayed unmatched. The CDR3 spans 13 residues.

The CDR3 sequence: CASSLALADSQYF. The CDR3 nucleotides read TGCGCCAGCAGCTTGGCACTAGCTGACTCGCAGTACTTC. The chain links TRBV5-1 to TRBJ2-7, with a possible D match to TRBD2 (6 bases). Trimming stripped 0 bases from V and 9 bases from J, with 13 bases between. The CDR3 covers 13 residues. Per germline, CDR1 SGHRS and CDR2 YFSETQ.

J is TRBJ2-7 and V is TRBV12-3 or TRBV12-4; D is ambiguous. The CDR3 runs 13 residues. The V end was cut by 4 bases, the J end by 4 bases, with 11 bases between. CDR3 sequence (DNA): TGTGCCAGCAGTTCAAACAAAATTTACGAGCAGTACTTC. It encodes CASSSNKIYEQYF.

The chain has TRBV5-1 and TRBJ2-1, with 8 bases lining up with TRBD1. Germline CDR1 is SGHRS and CDR2 is YFSETQ. V trimming: 3 bases; J trimming: 3 bases; junction bases outside the gene matches: 5. The CDR3 is 15 amino acids. The CDR3 protein is CASSSQGANYNEQFF. As DNA, the CDR3 is TGCGCCAGCAGCTCCCAGGGGGCGAACTACAATGAGCAGTTCTTC. Together with reference TRBV5-1 and TRBJ2-1, the CDR3 gives the full variable domain: KAGVTQTPRYLIKTRGQQVTLSCSPISGHRSVSWYQQTPGQGLQFLFEYFSETQRNKGNFPGRFSGRQFSNSRSEMNVSTLELGDSALYLCASSSQGANYNEQFFGPGTRLTVL.

V and J are TRBV5-1 and TRBJ2-1; 7 bases align to TRBD2. This CDR3 is 18 amino acids long. The germline V gene has CDR1 SGHRS and CDR2 YFSETQ. The V and J ends lost 0 bases and 4 bases, in that order; junction bases with no gene match: 13. The CDR3 sequence: CASSLVLAVAGFYNEQFF. The CDR3 DNA reads TGCGCCAGCAGCTTGGTGCTAGCGGTCGCTGGTTTTTACAATGAGCAGTTCTTC.

V gene TRBV5-1 combines with J gene TRBJ1-5, with TRBD1 identical over 8 bases. V trimming: 4 bases; J trimming: 7 bases; junction bases outside the gene matches: 7. Germline V gene data show CDR1 as SGHRS and CDR2 as YFSETQ. CDR3 length: 14 residues. The CDR3 DNA reads TGCGCCAGCAGCGATGGACAGGGTGGCCAGCCCCAGCATTTT. The encoded protein is CASSDGQGGQPQHF.